This record looks at one T cell receptor (beta chain) sequence and its context. This entry comes from a study of metastatic and nonmetastatic thyroid tumors. Background on the study: A comparison of repertoires was made across blood and tumor or nodule tissue from malignant and benign thyroid patients.

The entire patient cohort was treatment-naive prior to thyroid surgery. Authors' analysis steps: Clinicopathological groups supplied CDR3 differences that were used to build a distant-metastasis classifier for papillary thyroid cancer. TCRdb re-called the PCR reads with MiXCR. These V and J calls rely on TCRdb rather than the paper's analysis. This table holds 4,000 to 6,000 clones, 28% found once. Germline V lookup: CDR1 MGHRA, CDR2 YSYEKL. Trimming took 0 bases from V and 11 from J, leaving 19 bases between them. This CDR3 is 16 amino acids long. V is TRBV4-1 and J is TRBJ1-4; weak D call: TRBD1 (6 bases). The sequencing input was adjacent normal tissue. This sequence was found in a female donor with papillary thyroid cancer or a benign thyroid nodule (not recorded which). Some clones in this sample may be carry-over from other donors' samples. CDR3 loop: CASSQDGWRGEGKLFF. The CDR3 DNA sequence: TGCGCCAGCAGCCAAGATGGGTGGAGGGGGGAGGGGAAACTGTTTTTT.